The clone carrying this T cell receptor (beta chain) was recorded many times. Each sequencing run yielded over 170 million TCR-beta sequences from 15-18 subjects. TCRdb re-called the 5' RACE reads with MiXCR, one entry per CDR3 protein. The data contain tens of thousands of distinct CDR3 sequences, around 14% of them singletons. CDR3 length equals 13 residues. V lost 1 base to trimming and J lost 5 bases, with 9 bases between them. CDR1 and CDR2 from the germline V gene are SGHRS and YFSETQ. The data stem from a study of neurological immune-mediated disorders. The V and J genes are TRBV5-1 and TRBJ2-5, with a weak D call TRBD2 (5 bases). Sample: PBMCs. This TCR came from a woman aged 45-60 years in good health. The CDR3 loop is CASSLNGEETQYF. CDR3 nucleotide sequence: TGCGCCAGCAGCTTGAACGGGGAGGAGACCCAGTACTTC.